Listed below are T cell receptor beta chains from one sample, sequenced in a study of T cell clones after liver transplantation. Data came from immunoSEQ multiplex PCR; TCRdb stores just in-frame clones and leaves some out. The table lists about 5,800 clones, approximately 30% of them singletons, with roughly 16% in the top ten. Their antigen targets remain unknown. Material: CD4+ T cells from cultured PBMCs. The source is a human patient who received a liver transplant. Some T cells may be transferred from the graft donor. The CDR3 runs from the conserved cysteine through the conserved F or W. The D gene is left open where the match is weak. Clone sizes are given selectively: once, few, many, or a class where the clone is expanded.

V gene,J gene,clone size,D gene,CDR3 DNA,CDR3 protein
TRBV19,TRBJ2-3,medium-sized,.,TGTGCCAGTAGTATTAGTTTAGTACAGCCCACAGATACGCAGTATTTT,CASSISLVQPTDTQYF
TRBV19,TRBJ2-2,.,.,TGCGCCAGTAGTATAATCAACACAGGAACCGGGGAGCTGTTTTTT,CASSIINTGTGELFF
TRBV29-1,TRBJ2-7,few,.,TGCAGCGTCGCGTCCAGGTGGCAAGTCGGCGAGCAGTACTTC,CSVASRWQVGEQYF
TRBV7-2,TRBJ2-5,.,TRBD2,TGTGCCAGCAGCATAGCGGGAGGGTTTGGGGAGACCCAGTACTTC,CASSIAGGFGETQYF
TRBV7-2,TRBJ2-1,few,.,TGTGCCAGCAGCTTAGAGACTACCGTTCGCAATGAGCAGTTCTTC,CASSLETTVRNEQFF
TRBV23-1,TRBJ1-2,once,.,TGCGCCAGCAGTACGGGCCAGCTACGCAGAAAGACCTATGGCTTC,CASSTGQLRRKTYGF
TRBV7-9,TRBJ2-1,.,.,TGTGCCAGCAGCTTAGGCTGGTCCTACAATGAGCAGTTCTTC,CASSLGWSYNEQFF
TRBV6-1,TRBJ1-2,few,.,TGTGCCAGCAGGCGTACTCAGGGCTATGGCTACACCTTC,CASRRTQGYGYTF
TRBV10-3,TRBJ1-2,.,.,TGTGCCAGCAGCAGAGATAACGTCCCCCGTGGCTACACCTTC,CASSRDNVPRGYTF
TRBV10-3,TRBJ2-5,.,TRBD2,TGTGCCACTTGGACGGGAGGAAGCGGGAATTTCCAAGAGACCCAGTACTTC,CATWTGGSGNFQETQYF
TRBV5-1,TRBJ2-2,few,TRBD1,TGCGCCAGCAGCTTGCCCGACAGGGGCACCGGGGAGCTGTTTTTT,CASSLPDRGTGELFF
TRBV7-9,TRBJ2-2,.,TRBD1,TGTGCCAGCAGCTTGAAGAGGACAGGGACCACCGGGGAGCTGTTTTTT,CASSLKRTGTTGELFF
TRBV9,TRBJ2-5,few,.,TGTGCCAGCAGCCCACAGGGTTTCGGAGAGACCCAGTACTTC,CASSPQGFGETQYF
TRBV5-1,TRBJ2-1,.,.,TGCGCCAGCAGCTTGGCCGGCCTGGAAAGCTCCTACAATGAGCAGTTCTTC,CASSLAGLESSYNEQFF
TRBV5-8,TRBJ2-5,few,TRBD2,TGTGCCAGCAGCTTGGGGACTAGCAGTGAAGAGACCCAGTACTTC,CASSLGTSSEETQYF
TRBV7-2,TRBJ2-3,few,.,TGTGCCAGCAGCTTAGTCGCTACGCAGTATTTT,CASSLVATQYF
TRBV5-1,TRBJ1-3,few,.,TGCGCCAGCAGCCCGGACGGGAGCTCTGGAAACACCATATATTTT,CASSPDGSSGNTIYF
TRBV28,TRBJ1-5,.,.,TGTGCCAGCAGTTTAGTTTATCAGCCCCAGCATTTT,CASSLVYQPQHF
TRBV6-1,TRBJ2-3,.,TRBD2,TGTGCCAGCAGTGCCCGGACCGGACTAGCGGGGGGGAGCACAGATACGCAGTATTTT,CASSARTGLAGGSTDTQYF
TRBV5-5,TRBJ1-5,.,.,TGTGCCAGCAGCTTGGGGGCGGGGTTCGCTCAGCCCCAGCATTTT,CASSLGAGFAQPQHF
TRBV6-5,TRBJ1-6,.,TRBD1,TGTGCCAGCACCCGACAGGGAAATAATTCACCCCTCCACTTT,CASTRQGNNSPLHF
TRBV19,TRBJ2-2,medium-sized,.,TGTGCCAGTAGTATAGTCTCCAGTTTCTCCACCGGGGAGCTGTTTTTT,CASSIVSSFSTGELFF
TRBV29-1,TRBJ2-5,.,.,TGCAGCGCCAGAGGGCTGGTAGTCCAAGAGACCCAGTACTTC,CSARGLVVQETQYF
TRBV25-1,TRBJ1-1,.,.,TGTGCCAGCAGATCAGGACCTGAAGCTTTCTTT,CASRSGPEAFF
TRBV6-5,TRBJ1-1,few,.,TGTGCCAGCAGTTCTTTCAATAACACTGAAGCTTTCTTT,CASSSFNNTEAFF
TRBV5-5,TRBJ2-3,few,TRBD2,TGTGCCAGCAGCTTGGGGCGGGAGGATGGCACAGATACGCAGTATTTT,CASSLGREDGTDTQYF
TRBV20-1,TRBJ2-5,.,.,TGCAGTGGAGGTGCCCAGTACTTC,CSGGAQYF
TRBV5-1,TRBJ2-7,once,.,TGCGCCAGCAGCCCGGACGGGACATCTATCTACGAGCAGTACTTC,CASSPDGTSIYEQYF
TRBV9,TRBJ2-3,.,.,TGTGCCAGCAGCGTAGTTGGAGAAGGTACGCAGTATTTT,CASSVVGEGTQYF
TRBV10-3,TRBJ2-2,.,.,TGTGCCATCAGTGAGTCGGTAGCGGTCAACACCGGGGAGCTGTTTTTT,CAISESVAVNTGELFF
TRBV5-1,TRBJ2-7,.,.,TGCGCCAGCAGCCCCGGAAACGATTGGGACGAGCAGTACTTC,CASSPGNDWDEQYF
TRBV5-4,TRBJ1-1,few,TRBD1,TGTGCCAGCAGCTCAACTCCGGGACAGACGAACACTGAAGCTTTCTTT,CASSSTPGQTNTEAFF
TRBV18,TRBJ2-1,medium-sized,.,TGTGCCAGCTCACCACCTGGGGGTTACGAGCAGTTCTTC,CASSPPGGYEQFF
TRBV6-9,TRBJ1-2,few,TRBD1,TGTGCCAGCAGACTCAGGACGAGACAGGGGGCGGGTGGCTACACCTTC,CASRLRTRQGAGGYTF
TRBV29-1,TRBJ2-7,large,TRBD1,TGCAGCGTCGCGGCCAGGGGGCAAGTCGGCGAGCAGTACTTC,CSVAARGQVGEQYF
TRBV5-1,TRBJ2-5,.,TRBD2,TGCGCCAGCAGACCCGGACTAGCGGGAGAGACCCAGTACTTC,CASRPGLAGETQYF
TRBV28,TRBJ2-6,medium-sized,.,TGTGCCAGCAGCCCGACAGGTCAATTTCTCTCTGGGGCCAACGTCCTGACTTTC,CASSPTGQFLSGANVLTF
TRBV5-1,TRBJ2-5,.,TRBD1,TGCGCCAGCAGCTTGGCCGGGACAGGGGGGCAGTGGGAGACCCAGTACTTC,CASSLAGTGGQWETQYF
TRBV9,TRBJ2-6,.,TRBD1,TGTGCCCGCAGCAAAGACAGGGGGCGCGCGGGGGCCAACGTCCTGACTTTC,CARSKDRGRAGANVLTF
TRBV5-1,TRBJ2-1,.,TRBD2,TGCGCCAGCAGCTCGACTCTAGCGGGGGGGAACAATGAGCAGTTCTTC,CASSSTLAGGNNEQFF
TRBV5-1,TRBJ2-1,.,.,TGCGCCAGCAGCTTCAACAGGGTCAATGAGCAGTTCTTC,CASSFNRVNEQFF
TRBV13,TRBJ2-6,.,TRBD1,TGTGCCAGCAGCAAAGACAGGGGGCGCTCGGGGGCCAACGTCCTGACTTTC,CASSKDRGRSGANVLTF
TRBV19,TRBJ2-7,.,TRBD1,TGTGCCAGTAGTGCGCAGGGGGTCCACGAGCAGTACTTC,CASSAQGVHEQYF
TRBV5-1,TRBJ2-1,.,TRBD2,TGCGCCAGCAGCCCCGGACTAGCCACCTCCTACAATGAGCAGTTCTTC,CASSPGLATSYNEQFF
TRBV28,TRBJ2-5,few,.,TGTGCCAGCAGTCGGGGGCAGGGGCGTGAGACCCAGTACTTC,CASSRGQGRETQYF
TRBV7-2,TRBJ2-3,.,TRBD1,TGTGCCAGCAGCCCACAGGGGGTCCGCACAGATACGCAGTATTTT,CASSPQGVRTDTQYF
TRBV12-2,TRBJ2-3,.,.,TGTGCAAGTCGCAACCCGGGGGCAGATACGCAGTATTTT,CASRNPGADTQYF
TRBV11-2,TRBJ2-1,few,.,TGTGCCAGCAGCTTAGGAACAGGCGGTGGGTCCTACAATGAGCAGTTCTTC,CASSLGTGGGSYNEQFF
TRBV12-2,TRBJ1-5,.,.,TGTGCAAGTCGCTTAGTTCCTAAAGCTCGCCTTTACAATCAGCCCCAGCATTTT,CASRLVPKARLYNQPQHF
TRBV6-1,TRBJ1-2,medium-sized,.,TGTGCCAGCAGTGAACTCTGGGGGAACTATGGCTACACCTTC,CASSELWGNYGYTF
TRBV7-9,TRBJ2-7,once,.,TGTACCAGCAGGCCTCTCGGGGCTAGTTTCGACGAGCAGTACTTC,CTSRPLGASFDEQYF
TRBV19,TRBJ1-5,.,.,TGTGCCAGTAGTTCCCTGGCTCCGAATCAGCCCCAGCATTTT,CASSSLAPNQPQHF